A single sample is the source of the 9 T cell receptor beta chains below, sequenced in a study of cytomegalovirus exposure and HLA in healthy donors. The PCR made use of 60 Vbeta and 13 Jbeta primers. TCRdb's copy holds only in-frame clones and misses some; the assay was immunoSEQ multiplex PCR. The sample lists approximately 110,000 clones; around 77% were seen once. Sequenced material: PBMCs. The receptor set was obtained from a woman aged 25 to 39 in good health and CMV-seropositive.

This clone was seen a single time. The chain couples TRBV7-9 to TRBJ1-1; 7 bases line up with TRBD1. The ends lost 4 bases at V and 7 bases at J; junction bases unmatched: 6. The CDR3 spans 13 residues. Germline assignment: CDR1 SEHNR and CDR2 FQNEAQ (reference sequence). CDR3 DNA: TGTGCCAGCAGCTATGGACAGGCTGGTGAAGCTTTCTTT. Encoded protein: CASSYGQAGEAFF. The full variable domain, completed using reference TRBV7-9 and TRBJ1-1, is DTGVSQNPRHKITKRGQNVTFRCDPISEHNRLYWYRQTLGQGPEFLTYFQNEAQLEKSRLLSDRFSAERPKGSFSTLEIQRTEQGDSAMYLCASSYGQAGEAFFGQGTRLTVV.

This clone appeared a few times. This sequence joins TRBV15 and TRBJ2-7, with 9 positions matching TRBD1. J lost 6 bases, V lost 4 bases, and 13 bases had no gene match. The CDR3 covers 16 residues. CDR1 and CDR2 (germline): LNHNV, YYDKDF (reference sequence). The CDR3 loop is CATSTAKDRGKGEQYF. The CDR3 DNA reads TGTGCCACCAGCACCGCAAAGGACAGGGGTAAGGGCGAGCAGTACTTC.

This chain joins TRBV2 and TRBJ2-3; D perhaps matches TRBD2 (5 bases). The CDR3 has 15 residues. V was clipped by 5 bases and J by 0 bases, with 12 bases between them. CDR1 and CDR2 from the germline V gene are SNHLY and FYNNEI. The chain's CDR3 is CASSWAGSSTDTQYF. The CDR3 region has the DNA TGTGCCAGCAGTTGGGCGGGCTCTAGCACAGATACGCAGTATTTT.

The chain is built from TRBV14 and TRBJ1-2; perhaps TRBD1 as D (5 bases). Germline V gene sequence: CDR1 SGHDN, CDR2 FVKESK. V was pared by 0 bases and J by 4 bases, with 12 bases between. The CDR3 contains 15 residues. The CDR3 sequence: CASSQDLGEFYGYTF. The CDR3 DNA sequence: TGTGCCAGCAGCCAAGATTTAGGGGAATTCTATGGCTACACCTTC.

This clone was counted once. The chain joins TRBV5-1 to TRBJ1-4; 7 bases line up with TRBD1. V dropped 0 bases and J dropped 7; count of bases not matched to a gene: 9. CDR1 and CDR2 (germline): SGHRS, YFSETQ. This CDR3 contains 16 residues. Here the CDR3 reads CASSLEGTVRGEKLFF. The CDR3 DNA reads TGCGCCAGCAGCTTGGAAGGGACAGTAAGGGGTGAAAAACTGTTTTTT.

The chain recombines TRBV29-1 with TRBJ1-2, with 10 nucleotides matching TRBD1. CDR3 length equals 14 residues. With V trimmed by 6 bases and J by 6 bases, 10 bases remained unmatched. Germline V gene sequence: CDR1 SQVTM, CDR2 ANQGSEA. CDR3 loop: CSVERDRGKDGYTF. In DNA, the CDR3 is TGCAGCGTGGAAAGGGACAGGGGCAAAGATGGCTACACCTTC.

V usage is TRBV13 and J usage is TRBJ2-7; possible D gene TRBD1, 8 bases. From germline, CDR1 is PRHDT and CDR2 FYEKMQ (reference sequence). V shed 5 bases and J shed 5 bases, with 22 bases lying between them. CDR3 size: 16 residues. In DNA, the CDR3 is TGTGCCAGCAGCCCGGAAACGGACAGGGAGGGACACGAGCAGTACTTC. Residues: CASSPETDREGHEQYF.

The genes are TRBV7-8 and TRBJ2-2; D gene unclear. This CDR3 spans 18 amino acids. CDR1 is SGHVS, CDR2 FQNEAQ, per germline. The germline V and J ends were trimmed by 1 base and 2 bases, with 17 bases remaining between them. The CDR3 spells CASSLDSRQAFNTGELFF. The CDR3 coding sequence is TGTGCCAGCAGCTTAGATTCGAGACAAGCTTTTAACACCGGGGAGCTGTTTTTT.

V usage is TRBV11-2 and J usage is TRBJ1-2; the match to TRBD1 covers 7 bases. This CDR3 contains 14 residues. The germline V gene encodes CDR1 SGHAT and CDR2 FQNNGV. V dropped 4 bases and J dropped 4; count of bases not matched to a gene: 6. The CDR3 here is CASSYGTASYGYTF. CDR3 nucleotides: TGTGCCAGCAGCTACGGGACAGCTTCCTATGGCTACACCTTC.